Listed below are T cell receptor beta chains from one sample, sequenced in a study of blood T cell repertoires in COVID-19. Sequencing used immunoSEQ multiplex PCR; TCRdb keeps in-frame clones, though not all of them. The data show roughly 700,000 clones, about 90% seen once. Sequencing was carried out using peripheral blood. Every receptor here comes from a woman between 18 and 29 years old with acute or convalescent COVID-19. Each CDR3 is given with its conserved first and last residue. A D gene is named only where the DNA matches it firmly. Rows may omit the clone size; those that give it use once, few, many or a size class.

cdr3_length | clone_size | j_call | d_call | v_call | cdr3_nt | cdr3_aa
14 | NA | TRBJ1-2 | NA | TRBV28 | TGTGCCAGCAGTTTATCAGGGGTAGAGTATGGCTACACCTTC | CASSLSGVEYGYTF
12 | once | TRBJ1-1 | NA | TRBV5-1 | TGCGCCAGCAGCTTGGTGCGGGGAGAAGCTTTCTTT | CASSLVRGEAFF
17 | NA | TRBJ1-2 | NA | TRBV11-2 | TGTGCCAGCAGCCCCGGAGGTCTACGAAACGCTAACTATGGCTACACCTTC | CASSPGGLRNANYGYTF
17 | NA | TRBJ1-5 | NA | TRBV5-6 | TGTGCCAGCAGCTTACAATGGGCCGGTTATAGCAATCAGCCCCAGCATTTT | CASSLQWAGYSNQPQHF
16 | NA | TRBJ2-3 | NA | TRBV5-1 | TGCGCCAGCAGCGGGGGACTCCTCAGCCTCACAGATACGCAGTATTTT | CASSGGLLSLTDTQYF
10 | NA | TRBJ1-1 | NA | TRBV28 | TGTGCCAGCAGTTTACAGGAAGCTTTCTTT | CASSLQEAFF
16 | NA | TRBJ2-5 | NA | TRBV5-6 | TGTGCCAGCAGCTTGGGGGACATGGTCATCATAGAGACCCAGTACTTC | CASSLGDMVIIETQYF
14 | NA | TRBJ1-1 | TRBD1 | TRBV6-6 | TGTGCCAGCAGTACGGGACAGGCGTTCACTGAAGCTTTCTTT | CASSTGQAFTEAFF
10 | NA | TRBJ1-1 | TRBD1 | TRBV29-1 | TGCAGCGCGCTAGGACAGGGAGCTTTCTTT | CSALGQGAFF
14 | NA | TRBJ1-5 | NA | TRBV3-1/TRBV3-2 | TGTGCCAGCAGCCTCCGGTATAGCAATCAGCCCCAGCATTTT | CASSLRYSNQPQHF
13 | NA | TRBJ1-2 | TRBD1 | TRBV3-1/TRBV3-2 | TGTGCCAGCAGTCAACAGGGGGCAGACGGCTACACCTTC | CASSQQGADGYTF
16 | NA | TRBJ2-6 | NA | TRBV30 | TGTGCCTGGTTTAGATACGCAGGGAATGGGGCCAACGTCCTGACTTTC | CAWFRYAGNGANVLTF
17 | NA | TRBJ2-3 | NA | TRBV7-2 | TGTGCCAGCAGCTTAGGGAGGGGTTATGCTAGCACAGATACGCAGTATTTT | CASSLGRGYASTDTQYF
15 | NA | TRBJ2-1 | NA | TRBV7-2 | TGTGCCAGCAGCCTTACTCAGGGCATTGGGAATGAGCAGTTCTTC | CASSLTQGIGNEQFF
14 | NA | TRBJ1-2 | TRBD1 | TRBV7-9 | TGTGCCAGCAGCTATGGACAGGGATATATCGGCTACACCTTC | CASSYGQGYIGYTF
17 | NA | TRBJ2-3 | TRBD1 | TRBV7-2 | TGTGCCAGCAGCTGGAATCTGGGACCCAGGGGGACAGATACGCAGTATTTT | CASSWNLGPRGTDTQYF
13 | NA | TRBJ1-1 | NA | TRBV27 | TGTGCCAGCTCCAACAGGGAGGGCACTGAAGCTTTCTTT | CASSNREGTEAFF
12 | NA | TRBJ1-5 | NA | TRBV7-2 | TGTGCCAGCAGCCGGTACAATCAGCCCCAGCATTTT | CASSRYNQPQHF
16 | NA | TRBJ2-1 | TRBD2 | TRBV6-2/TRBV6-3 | TGTGCCAGCAGCCCACGGGGCGGGGGGGTTTACAATGAGCAGTTCTTC | CASSPRGGGVYNEQFF
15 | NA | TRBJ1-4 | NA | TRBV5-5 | TGTGCCAGCAGCTGGAGGGTGTCGGGTAATGAAAAACTGTTTTTT | CASSWRVSGNEKLFF
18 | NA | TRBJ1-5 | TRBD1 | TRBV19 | TGTGCCAGTAGTATAGATCAAGCCGGACAGGGGGCCGCTCAGCCCCAGCATTTT | CASSIDQAGQGAAQPQHF
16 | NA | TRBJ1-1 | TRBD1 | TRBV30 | TGTGCCTGGGGTGGGGGACAGGGGTTATTGAACACTGAAGCTTTCTTT | CAWGGGQGLLNTEAFF
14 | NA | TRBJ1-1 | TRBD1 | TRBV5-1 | TGCGCCAGCACGCACCAGACAGGGGATACTGAAGCTTTCTTT | CASTHQTGDTEAFF
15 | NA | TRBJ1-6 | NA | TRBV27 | TGTGCCAGCAGTTTAGCGCGGGGGCATAATTCACCCCTCCACTTT | CASSLARGHNSPLHF
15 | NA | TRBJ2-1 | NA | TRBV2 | TGTGCCAGCAGTGAATGGGCTAGCGAGGTAAATGAGCAGTTCTTC | CASSEWASEVNEQFF
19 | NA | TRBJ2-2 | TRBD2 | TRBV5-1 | TGCGCCAGCAGCTCCCGACTAGCGGGGGGGCGACCTAACACCGGGGAGCTGTTTTTT | CASSSRLAGGRPNTGELFF
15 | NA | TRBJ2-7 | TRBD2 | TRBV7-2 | TGTGCCAGCAGCTCCCCTAGCGGGCCCCGCTACGAGCAGTACTTC | CASSSPSGPRYEQYF